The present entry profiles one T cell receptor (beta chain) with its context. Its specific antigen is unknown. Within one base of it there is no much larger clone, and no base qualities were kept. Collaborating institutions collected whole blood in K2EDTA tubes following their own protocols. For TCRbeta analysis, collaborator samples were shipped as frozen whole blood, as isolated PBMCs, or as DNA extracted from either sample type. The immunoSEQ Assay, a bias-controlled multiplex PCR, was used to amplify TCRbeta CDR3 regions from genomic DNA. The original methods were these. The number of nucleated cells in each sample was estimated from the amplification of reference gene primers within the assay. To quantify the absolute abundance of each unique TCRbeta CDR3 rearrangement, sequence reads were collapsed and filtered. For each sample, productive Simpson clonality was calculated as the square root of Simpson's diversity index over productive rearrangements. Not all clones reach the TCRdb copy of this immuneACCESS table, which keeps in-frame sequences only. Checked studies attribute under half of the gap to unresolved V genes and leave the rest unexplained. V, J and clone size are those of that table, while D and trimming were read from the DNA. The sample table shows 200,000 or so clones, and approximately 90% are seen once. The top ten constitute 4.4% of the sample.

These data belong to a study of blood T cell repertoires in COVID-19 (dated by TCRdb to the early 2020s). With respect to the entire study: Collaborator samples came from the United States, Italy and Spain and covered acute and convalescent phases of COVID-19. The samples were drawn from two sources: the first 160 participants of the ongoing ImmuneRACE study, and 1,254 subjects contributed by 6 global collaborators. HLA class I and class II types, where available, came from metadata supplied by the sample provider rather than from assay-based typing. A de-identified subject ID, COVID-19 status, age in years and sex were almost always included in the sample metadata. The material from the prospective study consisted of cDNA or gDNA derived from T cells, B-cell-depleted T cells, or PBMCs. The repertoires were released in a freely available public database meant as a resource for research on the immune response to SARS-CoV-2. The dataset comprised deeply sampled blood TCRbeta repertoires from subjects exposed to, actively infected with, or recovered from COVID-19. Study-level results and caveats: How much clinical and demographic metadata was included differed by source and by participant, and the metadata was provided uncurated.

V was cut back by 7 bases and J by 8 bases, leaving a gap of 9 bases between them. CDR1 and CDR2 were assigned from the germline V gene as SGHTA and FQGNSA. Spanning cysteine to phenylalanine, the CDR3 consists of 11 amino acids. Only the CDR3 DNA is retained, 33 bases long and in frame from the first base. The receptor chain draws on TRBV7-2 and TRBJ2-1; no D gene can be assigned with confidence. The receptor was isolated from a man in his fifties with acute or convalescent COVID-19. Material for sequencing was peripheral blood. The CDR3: CASTPRDEQFF. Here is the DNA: TGTGCCAGCACGCCTCGGGATGAGCAGTTCTTC.